The rows below give T cell receptor beta chains drawn from one sample of a study of response to subunit inactivated influenza vaccine. TCRdb redid the calling of the RT-PCR reads with MiXCR, one entry per CDR3 protein. This sample has 500,000 or so distinct CDR3 sequences, with 16% found just once. The sample here was CD4+ T cells sorted from PBMCs, taken around 25 months after vaccination. The receptors come from a man aged 50-75 years who received an inactivated influenza vaccine. The CDR3 runs from the conserved cysteine through the conserved F or W. Fields, in order: J gene, V gene, CDR3 protein.

>TRBJ1-1|TRBV28
CASSRPGQGARNTEAFF
>TRBJ1-3|TRBV5-6
CASSLPRSASSGNTIYF
>TRBJ2-7|TRBV25-1
CASSDYRFYEQYF
>TRBJ2-1|TRBV5-1
CASSAQIGGARNEQFF
>TRBJ2-7|TRBV12-3/TRBV12-4
CATRAGQGTYEQYF
>TRBJ2-3|TRBV9
CASSVGSGQYTQYF
>TRBJ2-7|TRBV14
CASSQELAYEQYF
>TRBJ1-4|TRBV5-1
CASSLAQGRREKLFF
>TRBJ2-5|TRBV20-1
CSAPGPLRGPRETQYF
>TRBJ2-7|TRBV20-1
CSARRADSYEQYF
>TRBJ2-7|TRBV9
CASSVRSDGDEQYF
>TRBJ2-3|TRBV6-2/TRBV6-3
CASTRNAGDTQYF
>TRBJ2-7|TRBV19
CASSMWVGASYEQYF
>TRBJ2-7|TRBV28
CASNPLAKGYEQYF
>TRBJ2-1|TRBV6-5
CASSSPTSGYNEQFF
>TRBJ2-5|TRBV15
CATSRDLGQFQETQYF
>TRBJ2-5|TRBV9
CASSPRLAGARETQYF
>TRBJ1-5|TRBV20-1
CSARYGNSNQPQHF
>TRBJ2-1|TRBV7-9
CASSLERQSYNEQFF
>TRBJ2-3|TRBV20-1
CSATLAGSTDTQYF
>TRBJ2-3|TRBV29-1
CSVGRGTTTDTQYF
>TRBJ2-7|TRBV4-2
CASSHTGRKDEQYF
>TRBJ2-7|TRBV4-2
CASSQRGSPPIYEQYF
>TRBJ2-2|TRBV6-2/TRBV6-3
CASSRTGTSGSQTNTGELFF
>TRBJ2-3|TRBV20-1
CSARTPSADTQYF
>TRBJ2-5|TRBV7-8
CASSPQDPKETQYF